This T cell receptor (beta chain) appears in the sequencing data of a study of prognosis after radiotherapy for stage I lung cancer. Study overall: Four to six patients had oligometastatic NSCLC after their primary tumor was surgically resected, and 15 or so patients had newly diagnosed primary stage I lung tumors. Of the patients, 6 or 7 had squamous cell carcinoma and more than ten had adenocarcinoma tumors.

With respect to this clonotype: Its specificity is unknown. A far larger clone is off by one base, so a read error is likely.

All patients were node-negative on CT and PET/CT, without prior chemotherapy, radiotherapy or other malignancies. The CDR3 extends over 14 amino acids. CDR1 MNHEY and CDR2 SVGAGI come from the germline V gene. Study results and limitations: Nobody established whether the expanded TCR clones were specific to the tumor.

TCR beta CDR3 was amplified from genomic DNA by two-round multiplex PCR. Each TRBV and TRBJ gene had its own primer in the first PCR round. TCRdb ran MiXCR on the multiplex PCR reads and lists one entry per CDR3 protein. The sample lists some 35,000 distinct CDR3 sequences, 34% seen once, with about 15% in the top ten. The chain employs TRBV6-5 and TRBJ1-5, with a weak D call TRBD1 (5 bases). Specimen: PBMCs, collected before or after stereotactic body radiation therapy (not recorded which). This receptor was identified in a donor aged 50 or older with non-small cell lung cancer. The chain's CDR3 is CPSTPVQGEQPQHF. The CDR3 DNA reads as TGTCCCAGCACCCCTGTGCAGGGCGAGCAGCCCCAGCATTTT.